Detailed here is one TCR beta chain. Participant ages covered 18 to 89 years across 20 to 30 US areas. It was within 2 weeks before study entry that exposed participants met a COVID-19 case. This sample is part of a study of blood T cell repertoires in COVID-19. Profiled with immunoSEQ multiplex PCR; TCRdb holds only in-frame clones, not every one. The top ten clones hold 1.5% to 2% of a sample with 300,000 to 400,000 clones, about 85% of them seen once. Germline values: CDR1 SGDLS, CDR2 YYNGEE. The CDR3 sequence is 14 residues long. The V and J ends lost 2 bases and 2 bases, in that order; junction bases with no gene match: 3.

The sample was PBMCs or T cells enriched from blood (not recorded which). This chain joins TRBV9 and TRBJ2-7; 8 bases fit TRBD1. This clonotype was sampled from a woman aged 25 to 39 who had been exposed to COVID-19. The CDR3 loop reads CASSVTGGTYEQYF. The CDR3 DNA reads TGTGCCAGCAGCGTCACAGGGGGGACCTACGAGCAGTACTTC.